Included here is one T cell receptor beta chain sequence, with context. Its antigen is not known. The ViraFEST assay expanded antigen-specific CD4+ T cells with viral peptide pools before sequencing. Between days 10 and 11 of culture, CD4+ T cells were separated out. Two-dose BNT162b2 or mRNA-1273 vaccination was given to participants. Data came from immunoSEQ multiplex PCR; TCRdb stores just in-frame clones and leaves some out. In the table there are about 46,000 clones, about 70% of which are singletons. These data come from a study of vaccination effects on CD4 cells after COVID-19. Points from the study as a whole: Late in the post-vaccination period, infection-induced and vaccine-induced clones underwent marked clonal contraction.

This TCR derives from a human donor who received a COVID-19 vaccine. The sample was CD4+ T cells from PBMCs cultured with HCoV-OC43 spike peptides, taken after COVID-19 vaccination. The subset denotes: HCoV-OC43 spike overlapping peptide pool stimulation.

The CDR3 coding sequence is TGTGCCAGCAGCTTAGATCCGGGCTTGGGCGAGCAGTTCTTC. This encodes CASSLDPGLGEQFF. The chain uses TRBV7-7 and TRBJ2-1, with D unresolved. CDR3 length equals 14 residues. Trimming cost V 1 base and J 10 bases, with 14 bases left between them. The germline gives CDR1 SSHAT, CDR2 FNYEAQ (reference sequence).